This TCR beta chain was identified during a study of technical replicates of blood from several donors. Germline V gene lookup returns CDR1 MNHNS and CDR2 SASEGT. V was cut by 4 bases and J by 6 bases, with 7 bases left in between. CDR3 size: 12 residues. Some clones are missing from TCRdb's copy, which holds only in-frame ones; the method was immunoSEQ multiplex PCR. Found here are 80,000 to 95,000 clones, 96% of them singletons; the top ten hold more than 0.35%. The sequence was collected from a human donor in good health. The chain recombines TRBV6-1 with TRBJ2-1; D gene ambiguous. Sequencing input: T cells isolated from PBMCs. The CDR3 reads CASSGFGNEQFF. The CDR3 DNA reads TGTGCCAGCAGTGGATTCGGCAATGAGCAGTTCTTC.